The 20 T cell receptor beta chains below come from one sample, sequenced in a study of CD8+ T cells in alopecia areata. cDNA prepared by RNA extraction and subsequent reverse transcription served as the template for sequencing. Profiled with immunoSEQ multiplex PCR; TCRdb holds only in-frame clones, not every one. The sample holds tens of thousands of clones, roughly half seen once. Sequencing input: NKG2D-high CD8+ T cells sorted from blood. Receptors were obtained from a human donor with alopecia areata.

This chain uses TRBV27 with TRBJ2-1; no definite D call. V lost 0 bases and J lost 6, with 6 bases in between. In germline, CDR1 is MNHEY, CDR2 SMNVEV (reference sequence). The CDR3 extends over 13 amino acids. CDR3 region: CASSLSSVNEQFF. CDR3 nucleotides: TGTGCCAGCAGTTTATCTTCCGTCAATGAGCAGTTCTTC.

The V and J genes are TRBV4-1 and TRBJ2-3; 7 bases agree with TRBD2. In germline, CDR1 is MGHRA, CDR2 YSYEKL. V lost 1 base to trimming and J lost 5 bases; unmatched junction nucleotides: 3. This CDR3 region has 14 residues. CDR3 in DNA: TGCGCCAGCAGCCAAGGAGCGGGGCTAGATACGCAGTATTTT. It encodes CASSQGAGLDTQYF.

The gene calls are TRBV12-5 and TRBJ1-5; D call uncertain. CDR1 is LGHNT, CDR2 FRNRAP, per germline. The germline V and J ends were trimmed by 1 base and 6 bases, with 7 bases remaining between them. This CDR3 spans 13 amino acids. Here the CDR3 reads CASGLGSGQPQHF. Written as DNA, the CDR3 is TGTGCTAGTGGTTTGGGATCGGGTCAGCCCCAGCATTTT. The full variable domain, with the rest looked up from reference TRBV12-5 and TRBJ1-5, is DARVTQTPRHKVTEMGQEVTMRCQPILGHNTVFWYRQTMMQGLELLAYFRNRAPLDDSGMPKDRFSAEMPDATLATLKIQPSEPRDSAVYFCASGLGSGQPQHFGDGTRLSIL.

This clone turned up a few times. CDR3 sequence: CASSYSSGANVLTF. The DNA for the CDR3 is TGTGCCAGCAGTTACAGCTCTGGGGCCAACGTCCTGACTTTC. The chain employs TRBV6-5 and TRBJ2-6; D call uncertain. The CDR3 extends over 14 amino acids. V was pared by 2 bases and J by 0 bases, with 2 bases between. CDR1 is MNHEY and CDR2 is SVGAGI in the germline V gene.

This clone appeared a few times. The chain is built from TRBV27 and TRBJ2-1; 8 nucleotides align to TRBD2. The CDR3 is made up of 15 amino acids. V was pared by 5 bases and J by 1 base, with 4 bases of the junction left unmatched. The germline CDR1 and CDR2 sequences are MNHEY and SMNVEV (reference sequence). The CDR3 here is CASSPREGSYNEQFF. For the CDR3, the DNA is TGTGCCAGCAGTCCTCGGGAGGGATCCTACAATGAGCAGTTCTTC.

This chain joins TRBV7-9 and TRBJ2-3; TRBD2 is a possible D gene (7 bases). Germline assignment: CDR1 SEHNR and CDR2 FQNEAQ (reference sequence). V lost 7 bases and J lost 2, with 10 bases in between. The CDR3 is 13 residues long. The CDR3 DNA reads TGTGCCAGCACCGGGGGGCCCACAGATACGCAGTATTTT. As protein: CASTGGPTDTQYF.

The rearrangement uses TRBV11-2 and TRBJ2-3, with TRBD1 matching over 9 bases. The CDR3 extends over 16 amino acids. Germline values: CDR1 SGHAT, CDR2 FQNNGV. V was clipped by 5 bases and J by 0 bases; unmatched bases: 6. The CDR3 sequence is CASSPRDRASTDTQYF. The CDR3 nucleotides are TGTGCCAGCAGCCCAAGGGACAGGGCGAGCACAGATACGCAGTATTTT.

The gene calls are TRBV4-1 and TRBJ2-5, with 7 bases fitting TRBD1. The CDR3 length is 14 residues. CDR1 and CDR2 (germline): MGHRA, YSYEKL. J was trimmed by 4 bases and V by 3 bases; bases with no gene match: 5. This chain's CDR3 is CASSHGQAGETQYF. CDR3 DNA sequence: TGCGCCAGCAGCCACGGACAGGCGGGAGAGACCCAGTACTTC.

This CDR3 is CASSFGPDTDTQYF. The CDR3, as DNA: TGTGCCAGCAGTTTTGGGCCTGACACAGATACGCAGTATTTT. The chain combines TRBV27 with TRBJ2-3; D unclear. The V gene's germline CDR1 is MNHEY and CDR2 SMNVEV (reference sequence). V was shortened by 3 bases and J by 2 bases, with 9 bases between the two germline ends. The CDR3 is 14 residues long.

There are a few counts of this clone. The chain uses TRBV15 and TRBJ2-7; D remains ambiguous. CDR1 is LNHNV, CDR2 YYDKDF, per germline (reference sequence). Trimming cost V 1 base and J 6 bases, with 10 bases left between them. There are 13 residues in the CDR3. CDR3 residues: CATSRGPPSEQYF. CDR3 nucleotides: TGTGCCACCAGCAGAGGTCCACCAAGCGAGCAGTACTTC.

This clone appeared a few times. The chain links TRBV28 to TRBJ2-1; D is uncertain. Germline CDR1 MDHEN, CDR2 SYDVKM. Trimming shortened V by 2 bases and J by 5 bases, and 4 bases separated the two germline ends. There are 12 residues in the CDR3. CDR3 protein: CASSLMNNEQFF. CDR3 DNA sequence: TGTGCCAGCAGTTTAATGAACAATGAGCAGTTCTTC.

In regard to this clone: The identical CDR3 is also encoded by other nucleotide sequences in the sample. The J gene is TRBJ2-3, the V gene TRBV5-1, with D unclear. V was shortened by 8 bases and J by 2 bases, with 6 bases between the two germline ends. There are 11 residues in the CDR3. CDR1 is SGHRS and CDR2 is YFSETQ in the germline V gene. The CDR3 here is CASSFTDTQYF. Written as DNA, the CDR3 is TGCGCCAGTTCTTTCACAGATACGCAGTATTTT.

The rearrangement joins TRBV4-1 to TRBJ2-1; the match to TRBD1 covers 8 bases. CDR3 length: 17 amino acids. Germline assignment: CDR1 MGHRA and CDR2 YSYEKL. V trimming: 4 bases; J trimming: 5 bases; junction bases outside the gene matches: 13. The CDR3: CASSPVRTGSSDNEQFF. In DNA form, the CDR3 reads TGCGCCAGCAGCCCGGTTAGGACAGGGTCTTCGGACAATGAGCAGTTCTTC.

The rearrangement uses TRBV7-9 and TRBJ1-6, with D tentatively TRBD1 (5 bases). The CDR3 runs to 14 residues. Trimming removed 5 bases at V and 6 bases at J, with 11 bases between. CDR1 is SEHNR, CDR2 FQNEAQ, per germline (reference sequence). DNA of the CDR3: TGTGCCAGCAGCCCCAGGGTGGGTAATTCACCCCTCCACTTT. This sequence encodes CASSPRVGNSPLHF. Based on the CDR3 plus reference TRBV7-9 and TRBJ1-6, the full variable domain is DTGVSQNPRHKITKRGQNVTFRCDPISEHNRLYWYRQTLGQGPEFLTYFQNEAQLEKSRLLSDRFSAERPKGSFSTLEIQRTEQGDSAMYLCASSPRVGNSPLHFGNGTRLTVT.

The chain combines TRBV27 with TRBJ2-1, with 7 positions matching TRBD2. V was clipped by 0 bases and J by 6 bases; unmatched bases: 8. CDR3 length: 16 residues. Germline assignment: CDR1 MNHEY and CDR2 SMNVEV (reference sequence). CDR3 sequence: CASSLSYLGGSNEQFF. Here the CDR3 DNA reads TGTGCCAGCAGTTTATCCTATCTTGGCGGGAGCAATGAGCAGTTCTTC.

The chain has TRBV29-1 and TRBJ2-1; possible D gene TRBD1, 6 bases. The CDR3 covers 16 residues. CDR1 and CDR2 from the germline V gene are SQVTM and ANQGSEA. V was trimmed by 5 bases and J by 11 bases, leaving 28 bases between them. The CDR3 DNA follows: TGCAGCGTTTATCCTCAGGGTAGGACAGTGGGGAATCAGCAGTTCTTC. This gives the protein CSVYPQGRTVGNQQFF.

In this sample, this clone turned up a few times. The genes are TRBV7-9 and TRBJ2-3, with 12 bases matching TRBD2. Germline V gene data show CDR1 as SEHNR and CDR2 as FQNEAQ (reference sequence). This CDR3 region has 18 residues. With V trimmed by 5 bases and J by 2 bases, 11 bases remained unmatched. The CDR3 is CASSGGQTSGGYTDTQYF. DNA of the CDR3: TGTGCCAGCAGCGGGGGTCAGACTAGCGGGGGATACACAGATACGCAGTATTTT.

V usage is TRBV7-9 and J usage is TRBJ1-5; TRBD1 matches 7 bases. The length of the CDR3 is 15 residues. With V trimmed by 4 bases and J by 2 bases, 5 bases remained unmatched. Germline V gene data show CDR1 as SEHNR and CDR2 as FQNEAQ (reference sequence). The CDR3 DNA is TGTGCCAGCAGCTCGACAGGGAAGGGCAATCAGCCCCAGCATTTT. This translates into CASSSTGKGNQPQHF. The whole variable domain, remainder taken from reference TRBV7-9 and TRBJ1-5, is DTGVSQNPRHKITKRGQNVTFRCDPISEHNRLYWYRQTLGQGPEFLTYFQNEAQLEKSRLLSDRFSAERPKGSFSTLEIQRTEQGDSAMYLCASSSTGKGNQPQHFGDGTRLSIL.

The chain recombines TRBV4-1 with TRBJ2-5, with D perhaps being TRBD1 or TRBD2 (5 bases each). The CDR3 consists of 17 residues. CDR1 is MGHRA and CDR2 is YSYEKL in the germline V gene. With 1 base removed from V and 3 bases from J, the gap between germline ends came to 18 bases. The CDR3 DNA follows: TGCGCCAGCAGCCAAGTCTTTCGGTCGGGGCGGGAAGAGACCCAGTACTTC. As protein: CASSQVFRSGREETQYF.

The chain is built from TRBV7-9 and TRBJ2-3; 7 positions match TRBD1. CDR1 is SEHNR, CDR2 FQNEAQ, per germline (reference sequence). V was pared by 5 bases and J by 2 bases, with 7 bases of the junction left unmatched. This CDR3 comprises 15 residues. CDR3 sequence: CASSQGGQYTDTQYF. The CDR3 nucleotides read TGTGCCAGCAGCCAAGGGGGACAGTACACAGATACGCAGTATTTT.